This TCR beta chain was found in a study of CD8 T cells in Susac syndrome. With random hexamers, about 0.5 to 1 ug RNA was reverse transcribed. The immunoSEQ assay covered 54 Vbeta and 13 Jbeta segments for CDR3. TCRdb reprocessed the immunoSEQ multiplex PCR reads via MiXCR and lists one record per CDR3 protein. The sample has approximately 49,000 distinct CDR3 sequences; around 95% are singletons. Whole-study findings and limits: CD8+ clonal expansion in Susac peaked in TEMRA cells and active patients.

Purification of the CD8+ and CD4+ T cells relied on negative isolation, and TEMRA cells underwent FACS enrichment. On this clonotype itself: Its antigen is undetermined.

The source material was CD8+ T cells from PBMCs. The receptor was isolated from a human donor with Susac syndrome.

The CDR3 is CASAPTGDTEAFF. The DNA for the CDR3 is TGCGCCAGCGCTCCGACAGGAGACACTGAAGCTTTCTTT. The gene calls are TRBV5-1 and TRBJ1-1; tentatively, D is TRBD1 (6 bases). V lost 7 bases to trimming and J lost 3 bases, with 13 bases between them. This CDR3 has 13 residues. Per germline, CDR1 SGHRS and CDR2 YFSETQ.